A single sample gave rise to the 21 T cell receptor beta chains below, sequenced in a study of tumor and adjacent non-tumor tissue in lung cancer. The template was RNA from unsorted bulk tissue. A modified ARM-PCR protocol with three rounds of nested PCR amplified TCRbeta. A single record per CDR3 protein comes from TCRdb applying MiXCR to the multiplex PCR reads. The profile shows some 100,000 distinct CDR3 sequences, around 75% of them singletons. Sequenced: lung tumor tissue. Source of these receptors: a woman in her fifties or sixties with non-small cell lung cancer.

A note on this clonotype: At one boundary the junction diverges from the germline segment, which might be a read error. CDR3 sequence: CDSREMWAGANYGYTF. CDR3 DNA sequence: TGTGACAGCAGGGAAATGTGGGCAGGAGCCAACTATGGCTACACCTTC. The gene calls are TRBV6-1 and TRBJ1-2; TRBD1 is a possible D gene (5 bases). The CDR3 totals 16 residues. Germline V lookup: CDR1 MNHNS, CDR2 SASEGT.

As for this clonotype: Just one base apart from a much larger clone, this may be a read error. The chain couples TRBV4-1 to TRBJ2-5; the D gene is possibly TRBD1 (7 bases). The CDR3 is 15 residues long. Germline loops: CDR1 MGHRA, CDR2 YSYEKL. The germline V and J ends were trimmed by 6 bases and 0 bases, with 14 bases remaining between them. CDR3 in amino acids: CASSPDREDQETQYF. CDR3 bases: TGCGCCAGCAGTCCCGACAGGGAGGACCAAGAGACCCAGTACTTC.

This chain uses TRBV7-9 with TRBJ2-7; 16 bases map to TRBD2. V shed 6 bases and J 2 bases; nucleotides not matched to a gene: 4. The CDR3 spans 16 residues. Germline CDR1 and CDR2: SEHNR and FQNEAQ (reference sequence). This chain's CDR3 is CASRSGLAGGPYEQYF. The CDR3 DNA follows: TGTGCCAGCAGATCGGGACTAGCGGGAGGGCCCTACGAGCAGTACTTC.

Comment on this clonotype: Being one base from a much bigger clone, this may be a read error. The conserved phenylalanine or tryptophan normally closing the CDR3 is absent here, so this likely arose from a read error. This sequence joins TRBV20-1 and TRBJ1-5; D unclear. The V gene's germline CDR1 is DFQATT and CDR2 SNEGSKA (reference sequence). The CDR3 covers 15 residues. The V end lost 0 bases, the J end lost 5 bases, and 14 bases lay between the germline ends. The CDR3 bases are TGCAGTGCTAGAGATTCAAGGGCCGGGGATCAGCCCCAGCATTAT. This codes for CSARDSRAGDQPQHY.

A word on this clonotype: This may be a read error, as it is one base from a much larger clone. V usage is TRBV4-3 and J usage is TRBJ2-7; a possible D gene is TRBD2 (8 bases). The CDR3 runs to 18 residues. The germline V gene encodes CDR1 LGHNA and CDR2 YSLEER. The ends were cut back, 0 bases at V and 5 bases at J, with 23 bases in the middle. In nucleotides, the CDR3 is TGCGCCAGCAGCCAAGATGCGGGAATAGCGGGACAGCGCAACGAGCAGTACTTC. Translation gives CASSQDAGIAGQRNEQYF.

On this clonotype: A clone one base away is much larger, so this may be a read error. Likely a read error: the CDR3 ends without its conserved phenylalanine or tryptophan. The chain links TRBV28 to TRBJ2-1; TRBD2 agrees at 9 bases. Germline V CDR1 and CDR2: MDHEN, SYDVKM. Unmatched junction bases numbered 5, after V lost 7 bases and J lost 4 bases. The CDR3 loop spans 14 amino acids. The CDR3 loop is CASILTSGYNEQFY. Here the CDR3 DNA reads TGTGCCAGCATTCTGACTAGCGGATACAATGAGCAGTTCTAC.

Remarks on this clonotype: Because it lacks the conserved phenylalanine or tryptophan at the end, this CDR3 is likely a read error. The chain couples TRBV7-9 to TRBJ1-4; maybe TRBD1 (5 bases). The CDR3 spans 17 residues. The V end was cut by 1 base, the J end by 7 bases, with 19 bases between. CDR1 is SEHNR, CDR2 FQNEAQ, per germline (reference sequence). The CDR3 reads CASSLGETAIATEKLFI. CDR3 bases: TGTGCCAGCAGCTTAGGCGAGACAGCCATAGCGACTGAAAAACTGTTTATT.

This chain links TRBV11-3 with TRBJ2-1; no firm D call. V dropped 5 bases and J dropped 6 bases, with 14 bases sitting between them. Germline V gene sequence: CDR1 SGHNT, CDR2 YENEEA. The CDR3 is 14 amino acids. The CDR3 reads CASSEDGFCNEQFF. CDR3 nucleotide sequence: TGTGCCAGCAGCGAAGACGGGTTCTGCAATGAGCAGTTCTTC.

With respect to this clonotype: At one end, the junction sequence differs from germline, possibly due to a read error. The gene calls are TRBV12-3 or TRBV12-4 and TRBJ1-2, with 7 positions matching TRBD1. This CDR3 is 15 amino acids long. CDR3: CGSRSGTVRDYGYTF. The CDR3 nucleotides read TGTGGCAGCAGATCCGGGACAGTTAGGGACTATGGCTACACCTTC.

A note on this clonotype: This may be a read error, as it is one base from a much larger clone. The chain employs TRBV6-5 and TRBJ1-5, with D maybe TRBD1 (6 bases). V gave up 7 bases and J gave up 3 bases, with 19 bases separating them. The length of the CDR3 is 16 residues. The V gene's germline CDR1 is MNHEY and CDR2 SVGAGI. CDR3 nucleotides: TGTGCCAGCACACACCAGTGGGACAACTTCAATCAGCCCCAGCATTTT. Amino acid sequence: CASTHQWDNFNQPQHF.

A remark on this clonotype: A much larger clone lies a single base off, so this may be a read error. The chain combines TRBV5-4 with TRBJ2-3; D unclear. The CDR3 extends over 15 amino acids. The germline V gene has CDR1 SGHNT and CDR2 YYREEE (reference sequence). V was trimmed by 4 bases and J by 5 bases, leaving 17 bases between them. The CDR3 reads CASSVTSSPKDTQYF. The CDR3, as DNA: TGTGCCAGCAGCGTGACTTCCTCCCCCAAAGATACGCAGTATTTT.

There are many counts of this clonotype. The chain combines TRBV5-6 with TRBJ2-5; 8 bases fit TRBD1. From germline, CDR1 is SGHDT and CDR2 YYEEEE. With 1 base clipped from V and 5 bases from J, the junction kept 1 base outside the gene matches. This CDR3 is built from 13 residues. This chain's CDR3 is CASSLRTGETQYF. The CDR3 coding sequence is TGTGCCAGCAGCTTGAGGACAGGGGAGACCCAGTACTTC.

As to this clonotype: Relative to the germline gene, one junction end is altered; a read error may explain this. This CDR3 is CVTSDLGSGGDTGELFF. CDR3 DNA: TGTGTCACCAGTGATTTGGGTTCAGGAGGTGACACCGGGGAGCTGTTTTTT. The rearrangement joins TRBV24-1 to TRBJ2-2; perhaps TRBD2 as D (5 bases). The germline V gene has CDR1 KGHDR and CDR2 SFDVKD. This CDR3 is 17 amino acids long.

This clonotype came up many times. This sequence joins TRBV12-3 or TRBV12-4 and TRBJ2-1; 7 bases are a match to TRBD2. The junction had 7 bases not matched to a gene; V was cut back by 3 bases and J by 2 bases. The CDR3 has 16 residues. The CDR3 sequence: CASSLAAGVTYNEQFF. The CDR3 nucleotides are TGTGCCAGCAGTTTGGCCGCGGGGGTAACCTACAATGAGCAGTTCTTC.

This CDR3 reads CATSANLAPYEQYF. CDR3 sequence (DNA): TGTGCCACCAGTGCTAATCTAGCACCCTACGAGCAGTACTTC. The V gene is TRBV24-1, the J gene TRBJ2-7; tentative D call: TRBD2 (5 bases). The CDR3 is made up of 14 amino acids. Germline CDR1 KGHDR, CDR2 SFDVKD. The V end lost 5 bases, the J end lost 2 bases, and 12 bases lay between the germline ends.

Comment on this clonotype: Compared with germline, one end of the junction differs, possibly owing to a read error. CDR3 in DNA: TGTGCCATCAGTTTATCCGACCCTGGAATAGCCAAAAACATTCAGTACTTC. Translating gives CAISLSDPGIAKNIQYF. This chain connects TRBV28 to TRBJ2-4; D call uncertain. This CDR3 has 17 amino acids. Germline CDR1 is MDHEN and CDR2 is SYDVKM.

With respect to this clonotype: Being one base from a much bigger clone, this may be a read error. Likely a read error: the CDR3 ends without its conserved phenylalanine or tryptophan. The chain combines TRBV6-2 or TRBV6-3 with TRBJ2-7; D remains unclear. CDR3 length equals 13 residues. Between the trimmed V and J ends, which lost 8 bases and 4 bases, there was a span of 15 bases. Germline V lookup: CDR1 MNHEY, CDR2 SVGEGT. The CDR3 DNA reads TGTGCCAGCTGCTTAAGTTTACTGTACGAGCAGTACTCC. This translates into CASCLSLLYEQYS.

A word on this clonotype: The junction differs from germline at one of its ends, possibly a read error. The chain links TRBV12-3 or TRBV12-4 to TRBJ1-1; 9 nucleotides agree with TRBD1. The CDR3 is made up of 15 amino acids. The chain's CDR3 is CARSLFRTGVAEAFF. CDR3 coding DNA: TGTGCCAGGAGTTTATTCCGGACAGGGGTAGCTGAAGCTTTCTTT.

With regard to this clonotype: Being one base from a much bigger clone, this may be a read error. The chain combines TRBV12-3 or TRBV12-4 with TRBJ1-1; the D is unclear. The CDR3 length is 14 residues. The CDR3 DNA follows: TGTGCCAGCAGTTTGAACAACGGGAACACTCAAGCTTTCTTT. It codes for CASSLNNGNTQAFF.

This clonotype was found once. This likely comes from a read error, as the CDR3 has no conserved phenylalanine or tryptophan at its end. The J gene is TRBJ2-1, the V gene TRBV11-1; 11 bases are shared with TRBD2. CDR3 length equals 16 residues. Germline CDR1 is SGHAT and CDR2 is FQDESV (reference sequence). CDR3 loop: CGSSPPLAGGFNEQFI. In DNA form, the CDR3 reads TGTGGCAGCAGCCCACCATTAGCGGGAGGGTTCAATGAGCAGTTCATC.

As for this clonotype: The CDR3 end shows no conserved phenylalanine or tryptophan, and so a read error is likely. The chain's CDR3 is CSARSGINPLITPQHL. The CDR3 DNA sequence: TGCAGTGCTAGAAGTGGCATCAACCCCCTAATCACGCCCCAGCATTTA. V is TRBV20-1 and J is TRBJ1-5; D unclear. Germline loops: CDR1 DFQATT, CDR2 SNEGSKA (reference sequence). The CDR3 runs 16 residues. Trimming left V 2 bases short and J 9 bases short, with 23 bases between.